The 20 T cell receptor beta chains reported below all come from one sample, sequenced in a study of T cell repertoires in ileal Crohn's disease. The repertoire was sequenced with immunoSEQ multiplex PCR; TCRdb's copy has only in-frame clones and lacks some. The table includes some 4,200 clones, more than 75% detected once. The specimen sequenced was ileal tissue. The receptors were sampled from an adult with Crohn's disease.

The rearrangement joins TRBV7-3 to TRBJ2-2; 12 nucleotides align to TRBD2. Per germline, CDR1 SGHTA and CDR2 FQGTGA. The CDR3 consists of 17 residues. With V trimmed by 5 bases and J by 4 bases, 8 bases remained unmatched. Here the CDR3 reads CASSRTSGIGGTGELFF. CDR3 in DNA: TGTGCCAGCAGCCGGACTAGCGGGATTGGGGGCACCGGGGAGCTGTTTTTT.

The rearrangement links TRBV4-3 to TRBJ2-1; tentatively, D is TRBD1 (6 bases). Germline-derived CDR1 and CDR2 are LGHNA and YSLEER. This CDR3 has 17 residues. The ends were cut back, 0 bases at V and 4 bases at J, with 16 bases in the middle. The CDR3, as DNA: TGCGCCAGCAGCCAAGATCGGTCGGGCAGGGGTTACAATGAGCAGTTCTTC. This encodes CASSQDRSGRGYNEQFF.

The V gene is TRBV6-5, the J gene TRBJ2-7, with a tentative D call TRBD1 (6 bases). Germline CDR1 is MNHEY and CDR2 is SVGAGI. Trimming stripped 0 bases from V and 1 base from J, with 10 bases between. CDR3 length: 15 amino acids. CDR3 amino acids: CASSYSTGFSYEQYF. In DNA form, the CDR3 reads TGTGCCAGCAGTTACTCGACAGGATTTTCCTACGAGCAGTACTTC.

The genes are TRBV9 and TRBJ2-3; a possible D gene is TRBD1 (8 bases). The CDR3 runs 16 residues. Germline CDR1 and CDR2: SGDLS and YYNGEE. V shed 3 bases and J shed 4 bases, with 18 bases lying between them. CDR3: CASSARTGRGADTQYF. DNA for the CDR3: TGTGCCAGCAGCGCTCGGACAGGGAGGGGGGCAGATACGCAGTATTTT.

This clone was found a few times. J is TRBJ1-5 and V is TRBV19, with 9 bases fitting TRBD1. Trimming took 6 bases from V and 4 from J; bases not matched to a gene: 7. This CDR3 comprises 15 residues. Per germline, CDR1 LNHDA and CDR2 SQIVND (reference sequence). The CDR3 loop reads CASSWTGEGNQPQHF. The CDR3 DNA reads as TGTGCCAGTAGCTGGACAGGGGAGGGGAATCAGCCCCAGCATTTT.

The chain combines TRBV7-2 with TRBJ2-7, with 9 positions matching TRBD2. There are 15 residues in the CDR3. The germline gives CDR1 SGHTA, CDR2 FQGNSA. The ends lost 7 bases at V and 3 bases at J; junction bases unmatched: 10. CDR3 sequence reads: CASTRGTAGGYEQYF. The CDR3 DNA reads as TGTGCCAGCACCCGAGGCACAGCGGGAGGCTACGAGCAGTACTTC.

This chain joins TRBV29-1 and TRBJ1-1; D ambiguous. The CDR3 runs to 12 residues. Germline loops: CDR1 SQVTM, CDR2 ANQGSEA. V shed 6 bases and J shed 1 base, with 9 bases lying between them. The CDR3 region has the DNA TGCAGCGTCGTAGCTCCGAACACTGAAGCTTTCTTT. Its protein is CSVVAPNTEAFF. Looking up the rest from reference TRBV29-1 and TRBJ1-1 gives the full variable domain: SAVISQKPSRDICQRGTSLTIQCQVDSQVTMMFWYRQQPGQSLTLIATANQGSEATYESGFVIDKFPISRPNLTFSTLTVSNMSPEDSSIYLCSVVAPNTEAFFGQGTRLTVV.

The chain links TRBV18 to TRBJ2-7, with TRBD2 matching over 13 bases. Germline values: CDR1 KGHSH, CDR2 LQKENI. The CDR3 extends over 19 amino acids. Trimming at V came to 3 bases and at J to 5 bases, leaving 16 bases not matched to a gene. The CDR3 region has the DNA TGTGCCAGCTCACCCCGTCAGACTAGCGGGAGGCCCTCGGCCCACGAGCAGTACTTC. Protein sequence: CASSPRQTSGRPSAHEQYF. Complete variable domain (other parts from reference TRBV18 and TRBJ2-7): NAGVMQNPRHLVRRRGQEARLRCSPMKGHSHVYWYRQLPEEGLKFMVYLQKENIIDESGMPKERFSAEFPKEGPSILRIQQVVRGDSAAYFCASSPRQTSGRPSAHEQYFGPGTRLTVT.

The chain joins TRBV7-6 to TRBJ2-7, with D possibly matching TRBD2 (5 bases). CDR3 length: 15 residues. Germline-derived CDR1 and CDR2 are SGHVS and FNYEAQ. Trimming pared 5 bases from V and 2 bases from J, leaving 16 bases between. In nucleotides, the CDR3 is TGTGCCAGCAGCGCAGGAGACTATCAGACCTACGAGCAGTACTTC. Translated: CASSAGDYQTYEQYF.

The J gene is TRBJ1-4, the V gene TRBV7-9; D unresolved. CDR3 length: 14 amino acids. V lost 2 bases and J 7 bases, leaving 11 bases between the germline ends. CDR1 and CDR2 from the germline V gene are SEHNR and FQNEAQ (reference sequence). CDR3 DNA: TGTGCCAGCAGCTTATCGGGGTTAAGTGAAAAACTGTTTTTT. It encodes CASSLSGLSEKLFF. Variable domain in full (rest from reference TRBV7-9 and TRBJ1-4): DTGVSQNPRHKITKRGQNVTFRCDPISEHNRLYWYRQTLGQGPEFLTYFQNEAQLEKSRLLSDRFSAERPKGSFSTLEIQRTEQGDSAMYLCASSLSGLSEKLFFGSGTQLSVL.

In this sample, this clone turned up once. The chain links TRBV30 to TRBJ2-7, with 7 nucleotides matching TRBD1. Per germline, CDR1 GTSNPN and CDR2 SVGIG (reference sequence). The V segment lost 4 bases and the J segment 4 bases; nucleotides outside the gene matches: 4. The CDR3 is 12 residues long. The CDR3 reads CAWTVDRYEQYF. DNA for the CDR3: TGTGCCTGGACCGTGGACAGGTACGAGCAGTACTTC.

This clone showed up just once. The J gene is TRBJ2-3, the V gene TRBV5-3; D gene ambiguous. TRBV5-3 is an open reading frame, and its role is uncertain. This CDR3 region has 12 residues. V lost 4 bases to trimming and J lost 6 bases, with 9 bases between them. The CDR3 nucleotides read TGTGCCAGAAGCCCCTCCCGGGATACGCAGTATTTT. This encodes CARSPSRDTQYF.

The rearrangement links TRBV10-3 to TRBJ1-2; D remains ambiguous. Germline V gene sequence: CDR1 ENHRY, CDR2 SYGVKD. The V gene lost 0 bases and the J gene lost 0 bases, with 5 bases spanning the gap. The CDR3 loop spans 14 amino acids. The chain's CDR3 is CAISESATNYGYTF. DNA for the CDR3: TGTGCCATCAGTGAGTCGGCAACTAACTATGGCTACACCTTC.

This sequence joins TRBV19 and TRBJ1-2; D ambiguous. The CDR3 runs 15 residues. Germline CDR1 and CDR2: LNHDA and SQIVND (reference sequence). Trimming took off 4 bases at V and 3 bases at J, with 15 bases between the two ends. The CDR3 DNA reads as TGTGCCAGTAGTAGTGACGGGGTCGGGCACTATGGCTACACCTTC. This sequence encodes CASSSDGVGHYGYTF.

This clone was seen once. The rearrangement joins TRBV5-1 to TRBJ1-4; TRBD1 might be the D (6 bases). Germline CDR1 is SGHRS and CDR2 is YFSETQ. Trimming stripped 4 bases from V and 2 bases from J, with 9 bases between. The CDR3 is 14 residues long. The CDR3 loop is CASSTDSTNEKLFF. In DNA, the CDR3 is TGCGCCAGCAGCACGGACAGCACTAATGAAAAACTGTTTTTT.

The V and J genes are TRBV6-6 and TRBJ2-7, with 9 bases identical to TRBD1. CDR3 length: 13 amino acids. V lost 5 bases and J lost 5; bases outside the gene matches: 4. CDR1 and CDR2 (germline): MNHNY, SVGAGI (reference sequence). CDR3 DNA sequence: TGTGCCAGCAGTAAACAGGGGGCGGACGAGCAGTACTTC. Its protein product is CASSKQGADEQYF.

The chain joins TRBV6-1 to TRBJ1-6; a weak D match, TRBD1 (5 bases). This CDR3 has 14 amino acids. V was clipped by 4 bases and J by 7 bases, with 11 bases between them. Per germline, CDR1 MNHNS and CDR2 SASEGT. CDR3 amino acids: CASSVQVGNSPLHF. The CDR3 DNA reads as TGTGCCAGCAGTGTACAGGTTGGGAATTCACCCCTCCACTTT.

The chain employs TRBV9 and TRBJ1-6; D not certain. This CDR3 comprises 13 residues. Germline CDR1 SGDLS, CDR2 YYNGEE. Trimming left V 3 bases short and J 7 bases short, with 8 bases between. CDR3 DNA sequence: TGTGCCAGCAGCGCCATAGAGAATTCACCCCTCCACTTT. It yields the protein CASSAIENSPLHF. Full variable domain (rest looked up from reference TRBV9 and TRBJ1-6): DSGVTQTPKHLITATGQRVTLRCSPRSGDLSVYWYQQSLDQGLQFLIQYYNGEERAKGNILERFSAQQFPDLHSELNLSSLELGDSALYFCASSAIENSPLHFGNGTRLTVT.

The chain is built from TRBV5-4 and TRBJ2-3; D gene uncertain. This CDR3 spans 14 amino acids. The germline V gene has CDR1 SGHNT and CDR2 YYREEE (reference sequence). V was pared by 0 bases and J by 4 bases, with 9 bases between. The chain's CDR3 is CASSLESRADTQYF. CDR3 coding DNA: TGTGCCAGCAGCTTGGAGAGCCGGGCAGATACGCAGTATTTT.

Only one count was recorded for this clone. The rearrangement joins TRBV6-1 to TRBJ2-5; TRBD1 agrees at 8 bases. Trimming at V came to 5 bases and at J to 1 base, leaving 6 bases not matched to a gene. The CDR3 has 15 amino acids. Germline V lookup: CDR1 MNHNS, CDR2 SASEGT. The CDR3 here is CASSWRTGSQETQYF. Here the CDR3 DNA reads TGTGCCAGCAGTTGGCGGACAGGGAGCCAAGAGACCCAGTACTTC.